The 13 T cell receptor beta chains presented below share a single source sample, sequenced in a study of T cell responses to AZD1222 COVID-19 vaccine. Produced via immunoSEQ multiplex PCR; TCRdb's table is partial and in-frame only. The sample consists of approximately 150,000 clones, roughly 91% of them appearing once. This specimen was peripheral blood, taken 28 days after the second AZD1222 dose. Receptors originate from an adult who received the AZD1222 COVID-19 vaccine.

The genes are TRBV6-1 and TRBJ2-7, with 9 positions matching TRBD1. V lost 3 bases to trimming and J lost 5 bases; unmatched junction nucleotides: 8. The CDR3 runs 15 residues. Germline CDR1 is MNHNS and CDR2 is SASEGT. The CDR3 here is CASSDRDRAIHEQYF. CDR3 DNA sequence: TGTGCCAGCAGTGACCGGGACAGGGCCATCCACGAGCAGTACTTC.

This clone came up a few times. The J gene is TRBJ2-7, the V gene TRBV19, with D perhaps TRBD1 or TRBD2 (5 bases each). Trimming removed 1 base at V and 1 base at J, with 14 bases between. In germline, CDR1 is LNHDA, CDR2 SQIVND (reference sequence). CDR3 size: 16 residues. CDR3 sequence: CASSIGPGAGSYEQYF. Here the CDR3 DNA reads TGTGCCAGTAGTATAGGGCCCGGGGCAGGGTCCTACGAGCAGTACTTC.

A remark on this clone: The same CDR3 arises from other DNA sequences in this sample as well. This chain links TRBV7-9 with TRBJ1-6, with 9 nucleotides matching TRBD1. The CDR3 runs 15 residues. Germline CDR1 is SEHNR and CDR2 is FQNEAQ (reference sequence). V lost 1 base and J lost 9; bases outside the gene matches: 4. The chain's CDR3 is CASSLVGQGGSPLHF. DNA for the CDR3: TGTGCCAGCAGCTTAGTGGGACAGGGTGGTTCACCCCTCCACTTT.

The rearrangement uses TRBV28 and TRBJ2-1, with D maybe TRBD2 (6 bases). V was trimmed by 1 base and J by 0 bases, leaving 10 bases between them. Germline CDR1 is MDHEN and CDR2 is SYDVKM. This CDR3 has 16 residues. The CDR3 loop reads CASSLFGGSSYNEQFF. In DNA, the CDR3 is TGTGCCAGCAGTTTATTTGGGGGGAGCTCCTACAATGAGCAGTTCTTC.

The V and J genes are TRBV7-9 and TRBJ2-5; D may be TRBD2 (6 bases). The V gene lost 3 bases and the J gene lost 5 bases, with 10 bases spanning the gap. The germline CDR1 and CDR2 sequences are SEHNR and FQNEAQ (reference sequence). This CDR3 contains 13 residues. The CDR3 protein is CASSLGGLETQYF. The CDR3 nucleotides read TGTGCCAGCAGCTTGGGGGGTCTGGAGACCCAGTACTTC.

Here the CDR3 reads CASSDSGQGGGELFF. CDR3 in DNA: TGCGCCAGCAGTGATTCCGGACAGGGAGGCGGGGAGCTGTTTTTT. The chain couples TRBV10-1 to TRBJ2-2, with 8 bases lining up with TRBD1. V trimming: 3 bases; J trimming: 7 bases; junction bases outside the gene matches: 7. From germline, CDR1 is WNHNN and CDR2 SYGVQD (reference sequence). The CDR3 runs 15 residues.

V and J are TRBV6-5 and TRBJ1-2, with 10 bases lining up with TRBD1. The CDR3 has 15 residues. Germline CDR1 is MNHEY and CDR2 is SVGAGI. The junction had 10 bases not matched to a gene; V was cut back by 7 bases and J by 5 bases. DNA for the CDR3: TGTGCCAGCACTCCGGGACAGGGGTTTATGTATGGCTACACCTTC. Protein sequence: CASTPGQGFMYGYTF.

The chain's CDR3 is CASSLSSGQSGNTIYF. CDR3 bases: TGCGCCAGCAGCTTATCCAGCGGACAGAGTGGAAACACCATATATTTT. The J gene is TRBJ1-3, the V gene TRBV5-1, with a weak D call TRBD1 (6 bases). Germline lookup yields CDR1 SGHRS and CDR2 YFSETQ. CDR3 size: 16 residues. V lost 2 bases and J 3 bases, leaving 15 bases between the germline ends.

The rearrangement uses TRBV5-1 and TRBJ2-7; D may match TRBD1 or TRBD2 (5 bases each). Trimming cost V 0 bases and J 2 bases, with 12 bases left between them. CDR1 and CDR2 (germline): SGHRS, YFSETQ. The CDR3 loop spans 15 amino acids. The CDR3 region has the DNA TGCGCCAGCAGCTTGGGTAGGGGACGAACCTACGAGCAGTACTTC. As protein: CASSLGRGRTYEQYF.

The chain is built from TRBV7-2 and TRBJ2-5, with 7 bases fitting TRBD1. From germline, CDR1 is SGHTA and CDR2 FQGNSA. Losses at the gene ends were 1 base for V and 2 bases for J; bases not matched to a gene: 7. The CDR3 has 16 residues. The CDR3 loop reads CASSLGVGDSQETQYF. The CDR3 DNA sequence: TGTGCCAGCAGCTTAGGGGTGGGGGACAGTCAAGAGACCCAGTACTTC.

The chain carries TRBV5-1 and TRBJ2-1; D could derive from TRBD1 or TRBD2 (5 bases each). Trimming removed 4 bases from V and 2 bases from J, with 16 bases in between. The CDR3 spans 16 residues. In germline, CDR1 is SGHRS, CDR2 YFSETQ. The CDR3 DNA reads TGCGCCAGCAGCCCGGGACGGCTAGGCGCCTACAATGAGCAGTTCTTC. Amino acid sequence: CASSPGRLGAYNEQFF.

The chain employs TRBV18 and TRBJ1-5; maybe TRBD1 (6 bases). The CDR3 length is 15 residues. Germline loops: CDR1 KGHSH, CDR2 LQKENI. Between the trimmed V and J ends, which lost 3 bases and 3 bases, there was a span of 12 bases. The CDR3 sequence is CASSPTGDPNQPQHF. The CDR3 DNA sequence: TGTGCCAGCTCACCGACAGGAGACCCCAATCAGCCCCAGCATTTT.

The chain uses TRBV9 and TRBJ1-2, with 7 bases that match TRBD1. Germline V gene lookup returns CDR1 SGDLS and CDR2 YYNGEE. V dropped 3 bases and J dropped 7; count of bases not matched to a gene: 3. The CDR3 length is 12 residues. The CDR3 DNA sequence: TGTGCCAGCAGCGCCGACAGGGCTGGCTACACCTTC. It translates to CASSADRAGYTF.